This T cell receptor (gamma chain) was recovered during a study of Vδ1+ human thymocytes. As to this clone: Its antigen is not known.

General study findings and limits: Despite high sort purity, about 20% of thymic T cell receptor delta sequences were Vdelta2. Highly polyclonal TRG and TRD repertoires with Gaussian CDR3 length distributions appeared in thymus.

The template was reverse-transcribed extracted RNA. CDR3 amplicons came from multiplex PCR with pooled V-gene forward and constant-region reverse primers. TCRdb fed the multiplex PCR reads into CATT to redo clone calling. The profile shows 20,000 to 25,000 gamma-chain clones, roughly 15% of them singletons. CDR3 length: 14 amino acids. Germline loops: CDR1 VENAVY, CDR2 YDSYNSRV. With V trimmed by 4 bases and J by 7 bases, 9 bases remained unmatched. This clonotype originated in a child under two years old who had congenital heart surgery. The sequencing input was Vdelta1+ gamma-delta thymocytes from the thymus. Subset: FACS-sorted CD3+ TCRalphabeta- TCRVdelta1+ TCRVdelta2- thymocytes. This chain connects TRGV8 to TRGJP1. The CDR3 DNA reads as TGTGCCACCTGGGACGGGCGGGTTGGTTGGTTCAAGATATTT. As protein: CATWDGRVGWFKIF.